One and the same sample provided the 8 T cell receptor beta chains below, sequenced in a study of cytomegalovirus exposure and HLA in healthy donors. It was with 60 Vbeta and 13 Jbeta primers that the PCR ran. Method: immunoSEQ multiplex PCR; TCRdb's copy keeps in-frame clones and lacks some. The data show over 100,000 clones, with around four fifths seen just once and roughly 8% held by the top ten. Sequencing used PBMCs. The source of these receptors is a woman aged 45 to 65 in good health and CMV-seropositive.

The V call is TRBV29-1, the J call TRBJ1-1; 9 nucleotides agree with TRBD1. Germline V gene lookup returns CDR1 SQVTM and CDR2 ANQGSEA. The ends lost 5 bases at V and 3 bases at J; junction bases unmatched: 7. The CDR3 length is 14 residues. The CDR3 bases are TGCAGCGTTTTCCCGGGACAGGGATACACTGAAGCTTTCTTT. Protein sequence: CSVFPGQGYTEAFF.

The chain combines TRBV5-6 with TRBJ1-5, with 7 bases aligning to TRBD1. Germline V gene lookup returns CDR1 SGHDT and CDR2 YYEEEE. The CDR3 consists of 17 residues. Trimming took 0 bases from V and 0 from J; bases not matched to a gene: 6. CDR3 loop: CASSLAGGTASNQPQHF. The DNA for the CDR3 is TGTGCCAGCAGCTTGGCCGGAGGGACAGCTAGCAATCAGCCCCAGCATTTT.

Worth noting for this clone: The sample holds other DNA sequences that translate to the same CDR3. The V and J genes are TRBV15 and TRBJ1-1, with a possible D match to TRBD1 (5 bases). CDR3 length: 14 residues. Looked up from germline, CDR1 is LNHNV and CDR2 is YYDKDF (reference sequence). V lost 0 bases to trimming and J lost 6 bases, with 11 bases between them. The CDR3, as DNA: TGTGCCACCAGCAGAGACCCTCGGACATCTGAAGCTTTCTTT. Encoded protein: CATSRDPRTSEAFF.

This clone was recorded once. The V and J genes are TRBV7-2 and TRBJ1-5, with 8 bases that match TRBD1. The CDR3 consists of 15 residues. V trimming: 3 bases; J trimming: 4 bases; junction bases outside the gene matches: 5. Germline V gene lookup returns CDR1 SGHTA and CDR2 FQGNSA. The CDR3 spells CASSLYGTGNQPQHF. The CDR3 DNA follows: TGTGCCAGCAGCTTGTACGGGACAGGAAATCAGCCCCAGCATTTT.

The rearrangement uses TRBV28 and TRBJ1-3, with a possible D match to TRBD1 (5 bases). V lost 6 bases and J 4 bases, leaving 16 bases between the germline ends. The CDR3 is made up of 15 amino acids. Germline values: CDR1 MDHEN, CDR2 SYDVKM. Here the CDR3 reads CASSKPGRGGNTIYF. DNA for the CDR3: TGTGCCAGCAGCAAACCGGGACGGGGGGGAAACACCATATATTTT.

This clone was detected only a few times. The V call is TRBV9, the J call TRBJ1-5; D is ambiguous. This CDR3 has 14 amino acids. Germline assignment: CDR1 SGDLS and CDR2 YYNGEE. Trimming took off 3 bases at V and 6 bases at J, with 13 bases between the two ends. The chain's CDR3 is CASSGLPGSQPQHF. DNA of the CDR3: TGTGCCAGCAGCGGACTCCCTGGGAGTCAGCCCCAGCATTTT.

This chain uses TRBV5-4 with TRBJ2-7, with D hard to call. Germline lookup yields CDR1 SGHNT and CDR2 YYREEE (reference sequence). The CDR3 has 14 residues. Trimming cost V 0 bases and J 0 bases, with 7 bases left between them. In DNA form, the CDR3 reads TGTGCCAGCAGCTTGGACCTGGCCTCCTACGAGCAGTACTTC. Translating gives CASSLDLASYEQYF. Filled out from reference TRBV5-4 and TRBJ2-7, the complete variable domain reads ETGVTQSPTHLIKTRGQQVTLRCSSQSGHNTVSWYQQALGQGPQFIFQYYREEENGRGNFPPRFSGLQFPNYSSELNVNALELDDSALYLCASSLDLASYEQYFGPGTRLTVT.

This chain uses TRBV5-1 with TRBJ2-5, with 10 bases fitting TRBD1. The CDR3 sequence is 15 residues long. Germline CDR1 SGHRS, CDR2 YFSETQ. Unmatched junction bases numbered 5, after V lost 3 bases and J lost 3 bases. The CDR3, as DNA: TGCGCCAGCAGCTCGCAAGGACAGGGGGAAGAGACCCAGTACTTC. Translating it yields CASSSQGQGEETQYF.